This T cell receptor beta chain was recorded in a study of blood T cell repertoires in COVID-19 (dated by TCRdb to about 2020). About the investigation overall: Samples from collaborators originated in the United States, Italy and Spain and spanned both the acute and convalescent phases of COVID-19. The material from the prospective study consisted of cDNA or gDNA derived from T cells, B-cell-depleted T cells, or PBMCs. Nearly every sample came with metadata listing a de-identified subject ID, COVID-19 status, age in years and sex. The repertoires were released in a freely available public database meant as a resource for research on the immune response to SARS-CoV-2. The dataset comprised deeply sampled blood TCRbeta repertoires from subjects exposed to, actively infected with, or recovered from COVID-19. Samples were obtained from the ongoing ImmuneRACE study (first 160 participants) and from 950 to 1,500 subjects provided by 6 global collaborators. Where available, HLA class I and class II types were obtained from metadata supplied by the sample provider rather than from assay-based typing. What the study reported, not specific to this receptor: Clinical and demographic metadata were provided uncurated, with the amount varying by source and participant.

From the cysteine through the phenylalanine, the CDR3 covers 14 amino acids. Just the 42-base CDR3 DNA is kept, in frame starting at base 1. Unmatched junction bases come to 5, with V trimmed by 4 bases and J by 7 bases. According to the germline V gene, CDR1 reads MRHNA and CDR2 reads SNTAGT. TCRbeta CDR3 regions were amplified from genomic DNA by means of the immunoSEQ Assay, a bias-controlled multiplex PCR. For the original study's pipeline: The number of nucleated cells in each sample was estimated by amplification of reference gene primers within the assay. Sequence reads were collapsed and filtered to measure the absolute abundance of every unique TCRbeta CDR3 rearrangement. For each sample, productive Simpson clonality was calculated by taking the square root of Simpson's diversity index across productive rearrangements. TCRdb provides this immuneACCESS table in a form limited to in-frame rearrangements. Some clones are lacking; in checked studies, under half of them reflect an unresolved V gene, and why the rest are absent is not known. V, J and clone size were drawn from that table, and D and trimming were deduced from the DNA. The sample profile shows fewer than 300,000 clones; more than 85% of them were found once. Roughly 2.3% of the sample is taken by the ten largest.

At one collaborating source in Seattle, patients were enrolled during active infection and were followed longitudinally through the course of disease. Collaborating institutions collected whole blood in K2EDTA tubes following their own protocols. For TCRbeta analysis, collaborators shipped samples in one of three forms: frozen whole blood, isolated PBMCs, or DNA extracted from either of those sample types. Worth noting for this clone: Its antigen target is currently unknown. Base qualities are not provided; no much larger clone lies one nucleotide away.

The sample taken for sequencing was peripheral blood. The sequence derives from a woman aged 25 to 39 with COVID-19, enrolled during active disease. Here the chain combines TRBV6-4 and TRBJ2-1; TRBD2 fits 9 bases in the junction. The sequence in DNA is TGTGCCAGCAGTGGGGCTAGCGGGAAGAATGAGCAGTTCTTC. It specifies CASSGASGKNEQFF.